The T cell receptor beta chain under discussion was sequenced for a study of cytomegalovirus exposure and HLA in healthy donors. In the PCR, 60 Vbeta and 13 Jbeta primers were used. The assay was immunoSEQ multiplex PCR, and TCRdb's table has in-frame clones only and misses some. The sample lists 65,000 to 85,000 clones; about a tenth were seen once. Overall study findings and caveats: Researchers catalogued over 150 TCR beta chains as cytomegalovirus-associated. Fewer N-insertions than the approximately 610-donor mean were reportedly shown by an Asian-associated ancestry cluster in a later analysis. Accurate predictions that matched the HLA-A and HLA-B alleles of most subjects were reportedly made from TCR beta sequences.

On this clone: Antigen unknown.

Specimen: PBMCs. This receptor was obtained from a man aged 55 to 70 in good health and CMV-seropositive.

DNA for the CDR3: TGTGCCAGCAGTTACGAGGCGGGAGGCTTCTACAATGAGCAGTTCTTC. The encoded protein is CASSYEAGGFYNEQFF. The chain uses TRBV6-5 and TRBJ2-1, with 8 nucleotides matching TRBD2. The V segment lost 2 bases and the J segment 3 bases; nucleotides outside the gene matches: 6. This CDR3 region has 16 residues. Germline values: CDR1 MNHEY, CDR2 SVGAGI.